These 22 T cell receptor beta chains share one sample of origin, sequenced in a study of blood T cell repertoires in COVID-19. Clones were read by immunoSEQ multiplex PCR, and TCRdb kept only the in-frame ones, dropping some. The sample yields 80,000 to 100,000 clones, around 82% seen once. What was sequenced was peripheral blood. The receptors here all came from a man in his 70s with active or convalescent COVID-19.

Only a few counts were recorded for this clone. This chain uses TRBV11-2 with TRBJ2-5; 9 positions agree with TRBD2. CDR3 length: 15 residues. Germline V gene sequence: CDR1 SGHAT, CDR2 FQNNGV. J lost 5 bases, V lost 0 bases, and 4 bases had no gene match. CDR3 DNA sequence: TGTGCCAGCAGCTTAGAGGCGGGGGGGCCGGAGACCCAGTACTTC. Protein: CASSLEAGGPETQYF. The entire variable domain, with the rest obtained from reference TRBV11-2 and TRBJ2-5, is as follows: EAGVAQSPRYKIIEKRQSVAFWCNPISGHATLYWYQQILGQGPKLLIQFQNNGVVDDSQLPKDRFSAERLKGVDSTLKIQPAKLEDSAVYLCASSLEAGGPETQYFGPGTRLLVL.

This rearrangement joins TRBV29-1 to TRBJ2-2; 7 nucleotides match TRBD2. The CDR3 length is 14 residues. CDR1 is SQVTM and CDR2 is ANQGSEA in the germline V gene. J was trimmed by 3 bases and V by 7 bases; bases with no gene match: 8. The chain's CDR3 is CSAVGGSHTGELFF. The CDR3 nucleotides are TGCAGCGCCGTGGGGGGGTCACACACCGGGGAGCTGTTTTTT.

V is TRBV7-2 and J is TRBJ1-1; 8 bases line up with TRBD1. The germline V gene encodes CDR1 SGHTA and CDR2 FQGNSA. V lost 5 bases to trimming and J lost 4 bases; unmatched junction nucleotides: 6. This CDR3 has 14 residues. The CDR3 here is CASSATGGVTEAFF. CDR3 in DNA: TGTGCCAGCAGCGCAACAGGGGGAGTCACTGAAGCTTTCTTT.

The V and J genes are TRBV6-2 or TRBV6-3 and TRBJ1-6, with TRBD1 matching over 9 bases. There are 16 residues in the CDR3. Per germline, CDR1 MNHEY and CDR2 SVGEGT. The ends lost 5 bases at V and 8 bases at J; junction bases unmatched: 10. CDR3 amino acids: CASSPATGGGYSPLHF. The CDR3 nucleotides are TGTGCCAGCAGTCCAGCGACAGGGGGAGGCTATTCACCCCTCCACTTT.

The CDR3 DNA sequence: TGCGCCAGCAGCTTGGACTTAACCGGGGAGCTGTTTTTT. Translating it yields CASSLDLTGELFF. The chain combines TRBV5-1 with TRBJ2-2; the D is unclear. The CDR3 contains 13 residues. Germline V gene lookup returns CDR1 SGHRS and CDR2 YFSETQ. Trimming stripped 0 bases from V and 5 bases from J, with 5 bases between.

The chain combines TRBV19 with TRBJ2-5; no definite D call. This CDR3 has 11 amino acids. Germline lookup yields CDR1 LNHDA and CDR2 SQIVND (reference sequence). With 5 bases removed from V and 7 bases from J, the gap between germline ends came to 8 bases. CDR3 DNA: TGTGCCAGTAGTCCTAGAGGGACCCAGTACTTC. Its translation is CASSPRGTQYF.

This chain links TRBV6-5 with TRBJ1-1; TRBD1 might be the D (5 bases). The CDR3 contains 14 residues. The V and J ends lost 6 bases and 2 bases respectively, with 13 bases between them. Germline values: CDR1 MNHEY, CDR2 SVGAGI. In DNA form, the CDR3 reads TGTGCCAGCAGCCGGACAACCGTCAACACTGAAGCTTTCTTT. It translates to CASSRTTVNTEAFF.

The chain couples TRBV9 to TRBJ2-3; the match to TRBD2 covers 9 bases. J gave up 2 bases and V 3 bases, and 4 bases lay outside the gene matches. The germline gives CDR1 SGDLS, CDR2 YYNGEE. The CDR3 has 15 amino acids. DNA for the CDR3: TGTGCCAGCAGCGCGGCGGGGGGGAACACAGATACGCAGTATTTT. Translating gives CASSAAGGNTDTQYF.

This chain joins TRBV19 and TRBJ2-2; D not certain. The CDR3 runs 13 residues. V dropped 6 bases and J dropped 5 bases, with 10 bases sitting between them. Germline V gene lookup returns CDR1 LNHDA and CDR2 SQIVND (reference sequence). CDR3 region: CASRASLTGELFF. The DNA of the CDR3 is TGTGCCAGTAGGGCCTCACTAACCGGGGAGCTGTTTTTT.

The chain joins TRBV18 to TRBJ2-2; D unresolved. CDR1 is KGHSH, CDR2 LQKENI, per germline. The CDR3 extends over 14 amino acids. V lost 3 bases, J lost 5 bases, and 10 bases lay in between. DNA of the CDR3: TGTGCCAGCTCACCTCCGGTTTGGACCGGGGAGCTGTTTTTT. This sequence encodes CASSPPVWTGELFF.

The chain recombines TRBV7-2 with TRBJ2-3; 8 bases fit TRBD2. This CDR3 has 17 residues. Germline-derived CDR1 and CDR2 are SGHTA and FQGNSA. The V segment lost 0 bases and the J segment 0 bases; nucleotides outside the gene matches: 5. In nucleotides, the CDR3 is TGTGCCAGCAGCTTAGCAGTAGCGGGGCTTAGCACAGATACGCAGTATTTT. Its translation: CASSLAVAGLSTDTQYF.

This clone was counted only a few times. The V and J genes are TRBV18 and TRBJ1-2, with a tentative D call TRBD1 (5 bases). This CDR3 is 12 amino acids long. Trimming shortened V by 6 bases and J by 1 base, and 6 bases separated the two germline ends. In germline, CDR1 is KGHSH, CDR2 LQKENI. CDR3 coding DNA: TGTGCCAGCTCCGACAGTAACTATGGCTACACCTTC. Protein: CASSDSNYGYTF.

The genes are TRBV30 and TRBJ2-5; D unresolved. From germline, CDR1 is GTSNPN and CDR2 SVGIG (reference sequence). Between the trimmed V and J ends, which lost 0 bases and 1 base, there was a span of 9 bases. The CDR3 sequence is 14 residues long. The CDR3 here is CAWSVPGSQETQYF. The CDR3 DNA follows: TGTGCCTGGAGTGTACCCGGTAGCCAAGAGACCCAGTACTTC. The whole variable domain, filled in from reference TRBV30 and TRBJ2-5, reads SQTIHQWPATLVQPVGSPLSLECTVEGTSNPNLYWYRQAAGRGLQLLFYSVGIGQISSEVPQNLSASRPQDRQFILSSKKLLLSDSGFYLCAWSVPGSQETQYFGPGTRLLVL.

This chain uses TRBV6-4 with TRBJ2-2; 9 positions agree with TRBD2. Trimming at V came to 0 bases and at J to 0 bases, leaving 5 bases not matched to a gene. Per the germline V gene, CDR1 is MRHNA and CDR2 is SNTAGT. The CDR3 covers 18 residues. The DNA of the CDR3 is TGTGCCAGCAGTGACTCCCTAGCGGGGTTACCGAACACCGGGGAGCTGTTTTTT. It specifies CASSDSLAGLPNTGELFF.

The chain uses TRBV4-1 and TRBJ1-5; D is perhaps TRBD1 (6 bases). Germline CDR1 MGHRA, CDR2 YSYEKL. The V end was cut by 1 base, the J end by 0 bases, with 13 bases between. The CDR3 sequence is 17 residues long. The CDR3 DNA reads as TGCGCCAGCAGCCAAGTCACCGGGACATTTAGCAATCAGCCCCAGCATTTT. Translating it yields CASSQVTGTFSNQPQHF.

The V gene is TRBV7-8, the J gene TRBJ2-2; perhaps TRBD1 as D (6 bases). The CDR3 is 15 residues long. V was cut by 5 bases and J by 2 bases, with 12 bases left in between. Germline V CDR1 and CDR2: SGHVS, FQNEAQ. The CDR3 protein is CASSIGTYNTGELFF. CDR3 bases: TGTGCCAGCAGCATCGGGACATATAACACCGGGGAGCTGTTTTTT.

The chain employs TRBV6-5 and TRBJ1-2, with 9 nucleotides matching TRBD1. This CDR3 is built from 15 residues. V shed 7 bases, J shed 1 base, and the junction held 7 bases outside the gene matches. Germline V CDR1 and CDR2: MNHEY, SVGAGI. Here the CDR3 DNA reads TGTGCCAGCACACGGACAGGGGTTAATAACTATGGCTACACCTTC. Encoded protein: CASTRTGVNNYGYTF.

This clone was counted a single time. The chain carries TRBV5-1 and TRBJ2-5, with 9 bases fitting TRBD2. V gave up 0 bases and J gave up 5 bases; unmatched junction bases: 2. CDR1 and CDR2 (germline): SGHRS, YFSETQ. The CDR3 is made up of 14 amino acids. The DNA for the CDR3 is TGCGCCAGCAGCTTGGCTAGCGGGGTTGAGACCCAGTACTTC. It codes for CASSLASGVETQYF.

The chain employs TRBV6-5 and TRBJ1-5, with D perhaps TRBD1 (5 bases). From germline, CDR1 is MNHEY and CDR2 SVGAGI. The V end was cut by 8 bases, the J end by 0 bases, with 14 bases between. This CDR3 has 15 amino acids. The DNA for the CDR3 is TGTGCCAGCTCGAGGGGAGGGGATAGCAATCAGCCCCAGCATTTT. Protein sequence: CASSRGGDSNQPQHF.

Only one count was recorded for this clone. This chain links TRBV3-1 (or the pseudogene TRBV3-2) with TRBJ1-2; D unresolved. Between the trimmed V and J ends, which lost 1 base and 10 bases, there was a span of 10 bases. Germline CDR1 LGHDT, CDR2 YNNKEL (reference sequence). This CDR3 comprises 12 residues. CDR3 residues: CASSQGRSNYTF. The CDR3 DNA is TGTGCCAGCAGCCAAGGCCGGTCGAACTACACCTTC.

The chain has TRBV5-4 and TRBJ2-7, with 10 bases lining up with TRBD2. CDR3 size: 14 residues. V shed 0 bases and J 6 bases; nucleotides not matched to a gene: 3. Germline V gene lookup returns CDR1 SGHNT and CDR2 YYREEE (reference sequence). The CDR3 reads CASSLGAGGLEQYF. The CDR3, as DNA: TGTGCCAGCAGCTTGGGAGCGGGGGGGCTCGAGCAGTACTTC.

The rearrangement links TRBV30 to TRBJ1-6; a weak D match, TRBD1 (5 bases). Trimming stripped 4 bases from V and 12 bases from J, with 13 bases between. Per germline, CDR1 GTSNPN and CDR2 SVGIG (reference sequence). This CDR3 comprises 12 residues. The CDR3 sequence is CAWTGSQGPLHF. In DNA form, the CDR3 reads TGTGCCTGGACAGGGTCTCAGGGACCCCTCCACTTT.